The rows below give T cell receptor beta chains drawn from one sample of a study of CD8 T cells in ankylosing spondylitis. TCRdb reprocessed the 5' RACE reads with MiXCR, giving one entry per CDR3 protein. The data contain 8,000 to 9,000 distinct CDR3 sequences, roughly 3.9% of them seen just once; the ten biggest clones take up about 9.4%. The material sequenced was blood, either unsorted or a sorted T cell fraction (not recorded which). These receptors were collected from a female donor with ankylosing spondylitis or in good health (not recorded which). The CDR3 runs from the conserved cysteine through the conserved F or W. The D gene is left open where the match is weak. Size is stated for part of the rows, as once, few or many counts, or as a class when the clone is expanded.

-	TRBV21-1	TRBJ2-5	many	CASSMSLGGGTETQYF	TGTGCCAGCAGCATGTCCTTAGGGGGGGGGACGGAGACCCAGTACTTC
-	TRBV9	TRBJ2-1	many	CASSVPGSEQFF	TGTGCCAGCAGCGTCCCCGGGAGTGAGCAGTTCTTC
-	TRBV9	TRBJ2-7	large	CASSVADNEQYF	TGTGCCAGCAGCGTAGCTGACAACGAGCAGTACTTC
-	TRBV9	TRBJ2-2	medium-sized	CASSVEGDPNTGELFF	TGTGCCAGCAGCGTAGAAGGGGACCCGAACACCGGGGAGCTGTTTTTT
TRBD2	TRBV9	TRBJ2-3	medium-sized	CASSVGGAGDTQYF	TGTGCCAGCAGCGTCGGGGGGGCCGGAGATACGCAGTATTTT
TRBD2	TRBV9	TRBJ2-2	medium-sized	CASSASPSGAIPGELFF	TGTGCCAGCAGCGCCTCTCCTAGCGGGGCGATCCCTGGGGAGCTGTTTTTT
-	TRBV9	TRBJ1-2	medium-sized	CASSATVYGYTF	TGTGCCAGCAGCGCGACAGTCTATGGCTACACCTTC
TRBD1	TRBV9	TRBJ1-6	many	CASTTGEKGSPLHF	TGTGCCAGCACAACAGGGGAAAAAGGTTCACCCCTCCACTTT
-	TRBV9	TRBJ1-5	many	CASSVGPGDGQPQHF	TGTGCCAGCAGCGTAGGGCCAGGGGACGGTCAGCCCCAGCATTTT
-	TRBV9	TRBJ1-1	medium-sized	CASSRGAQVPNTEAFF	TGTGCCAGTAGTCGAGGGGCCCAGGTTCCCAACACTGAAGCTTTCTTT
-	TRBV20-1	TRBJ2-7	medium-sized	CSAESYYEQYF	TGCAGTGCTGAGAGTTACTACGAGCAGTACTTC
-	TRBV9	TRBJ2-2	many	CASSVVGGHTGELFF	TGTGCCAGCAGCGTAGTTGGGGGGCACACCGGGGAGCTGTTTTTT
-	TRBV9	TRBJ2-5	few	CASGGVRETQYF	TGTGCCAGCGGCGGGGTTCGAGAGACCCAGTACTTC
TRBD2	TRBV9	TRBJ2-3	-	CASSVGVAGGTDTQYF	TGTGCCAGCAGCGTAGGGGTAGCGGGGGGCACAGATACGCAGTATTTT
-	TRBV9	TRBJ2-3	medium-sized	CASSVAVGWGTDTQYF	TGTGCCAGCAGCGTAGCGGTAGGGTGGGGCACAGATACGCAGTATTTT
-	TRBV9	TRBJ2-1	many	CASSSSGGAYNEQFF	TGTGCCAGCAGCTCCTCCGGAGGGGCCTACAATGAGCAGTTCTTC
-	TRBV9	TRBJ2-7	medium-sized	CASSPGASYEQYF	TGTGCCAGCAGCCCCGGGGCCTCCTACGAGCAGTACTTC
-	TRBV9	TRBJ2-7	medium-sized	CASSVEGTPPYEQYF	TGTGCCAGCAGCGTAGAGGGGACCCCCCCCTACGAGCAGTACTTC
-	TRBV9	TRBJ2-2	medium-sized	CASSAPRTATGELFF	TGTGCCAGCAGCGCTCCACGGACTGCCACCGGGGAGCTGTTTTTT
-	TRBV9	TRBJ1-2	large	CASSVGRTGTNYGYTF	TGTGCCAGCAGCGTAGGCAGGACCGGGACTAACTATGGCTACACCTTC
-	TRBV9	TRBJ1-6	many	CASSRYRERSYNSPLHF	TGTGCCAGCAGTCGATACAGGGAAAGGTCCTATAATTCACCCCTCCACTTT
TRBD1	TRBV9	TRBJ2-2	many	CASSLGTGSGELFF	TGTGCCAGCAGCCTTGGGACAGGGTCCGGGGAGCTGTTTTTT
-	TRBV9	TRBJ1-5	medium-sized	CASSVGGDYQPQHF	TGTGCCAGCAGCGTAGGAGGGGATTATCAGCCCCAGCATTTT
TRBD1	TRBV9	TRBJ2-7	many	CASSVGQGETYEQYF	TGTGCCAGCAGCGTAGGACAGGGGGAGACCTACGAGCAGTACTTC
-	TRBV9	TRBJ1-5	many	CASSRGYSNQPQHF	TGTGCCAGCAGCCGCGGATATAGCAATCAGCCCCAGCATTTT